The clone carrying this T cell receptor (beta chain) was picked up a small number of times. Its antigen is undetermined. TCRdb used MiXCR to reprocess the 5' RACE reads, holding one entry per CDR3 protein. Of some 250,000 distinct CDR3 sequences in the sample, under 20% were seen once. These data are taken from a study of T-cell memory formation after mild COVID-19. About the study: TCR clusters were mostly confined to one donor each. Study-wide findings and caveats: For contracting clones, CD4+ ones sat mainly in CM and EM, CD8+ in EMRA.

The specimen sequenced was PBMCs or a T cell subset sorted from them (not recorded which). The receptor was isolated from a young man who had mild COVID-19 (a few samples of this study predate the infection). Cell type and time point are not known.

The CDR3 sequence is CASSDGTPSPGEQYV. The CDR3 DNA is TGCGCCAGCAGCGACGGGACACCTTCCCCGGGGGAGCAGTACGTC. This chain joins TRBV5-1 and TRBJ2-7; perhaps TRBD1 as D (6 bases). Germline CDR1 reads SGHRS; CDR2 reads YFSETQ. This CDR3 is built from 15 residues. V was pared by 4 bases and J by 7 bases, with 21 bases between.